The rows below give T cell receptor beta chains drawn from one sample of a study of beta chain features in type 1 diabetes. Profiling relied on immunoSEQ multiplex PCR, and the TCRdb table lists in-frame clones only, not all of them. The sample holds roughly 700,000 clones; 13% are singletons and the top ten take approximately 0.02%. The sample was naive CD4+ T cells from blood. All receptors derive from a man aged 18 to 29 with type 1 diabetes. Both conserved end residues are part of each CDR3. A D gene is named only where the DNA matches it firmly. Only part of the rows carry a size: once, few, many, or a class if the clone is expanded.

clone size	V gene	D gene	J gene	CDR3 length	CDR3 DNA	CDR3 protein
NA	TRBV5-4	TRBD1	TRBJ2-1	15	TGTGCCAGCGGAGGACAGGGGATCAGCTACAATGAGCAGTTCTTC	CASGGQGISYNEQFF
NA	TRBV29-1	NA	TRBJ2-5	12	TGCAGCGTTGAAGAGGTCGGGGAGACCCAGTACTTC	CSVEEVGETQYF
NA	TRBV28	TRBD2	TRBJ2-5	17	TGTGCCAGCAGTCCCCCGGGCGGGGGGCGGACAAGTGAGACCCAGTACTTC	CASSPPGGGRTSETQYF
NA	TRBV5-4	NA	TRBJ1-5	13	TGTGCCAGCAGCTTGGGGGTCAATCAGCCCCAGCATTTT	CASSLGVNQPQHF
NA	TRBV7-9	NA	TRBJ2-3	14	TGTGCCAGCAGCTTAGGAGCGGCTAGCCATACGCAGTATTTT	CASSLGAASHTQYF
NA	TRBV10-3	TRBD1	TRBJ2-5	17	TGTGCCAGCAGTTACCATCTAGGGGGCTCGTACCAAGAGACCCAGTACTTC	CASSYHLGGSYQETQYF
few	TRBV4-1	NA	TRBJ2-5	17	TGCGCCAGCAGCCAAGTCCGGGGAGTTGGGGCGGGGGAGACCCAGTACTTC	CASSQVRGVGAGETQYF
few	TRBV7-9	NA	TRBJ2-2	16	TGTGCCAGCAGCTTAGGCAGCCAACTGAACACCGGGGAGCTGTTTTTT	CASSLGSQLNTGELFF
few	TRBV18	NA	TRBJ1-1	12	TGTGCCAGCTCACCATGGCAAGAAGAAGCTTTCTTT	CASSPWQEEAFF
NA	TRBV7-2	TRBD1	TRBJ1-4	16	TGTGCCAGCAGCCCCCTCCGACAGGGACCGCATGAAAAACTGTTTTTT	CASSPLRQGPHEKLFF
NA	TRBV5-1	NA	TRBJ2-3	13	TGCGCCAGCAGCTTTGGGTATTCGGATACGCAGTATTTT	CASSFGYSDTQYF
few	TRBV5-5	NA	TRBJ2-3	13	TGTGCCAGCAGCTTGGGTACTTTGGGTACGCAGTATTTT	CASSLGTLGTQYF
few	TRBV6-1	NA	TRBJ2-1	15	TGTGCCAGCAGTTTTAGGGTTCAGGTCCACAATGAGCAGTTCTTC	CASSFRVQVHNEQFF
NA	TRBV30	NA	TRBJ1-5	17	TGTGCCTGGACTACAGGACAAGGGGGGACGATCAATCAGCCCCAGCATTTT	CAWTTGQGGTINQPQHF
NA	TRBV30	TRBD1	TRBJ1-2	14	TGTGCCTGGAGTGTAAACACAGGGGGCACGGGCTACACCTTC	CAWSVNTGGTGYTF
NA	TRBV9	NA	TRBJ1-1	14	TGTGCCAGCAGCGCCGGCTGGGACGGTCGTGAAGCTTTCTTT	CASSAGWDGREAFF
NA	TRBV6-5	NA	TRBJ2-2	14	TGTGCCAGCAAGGCTAGCGCTGACACCGGGGAGCTGTTTTTT	CASKASADTGELFF
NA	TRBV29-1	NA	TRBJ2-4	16	TGCAGCGTTGGGCCCCGCCGGGGGCTAGCCAAAAACATTCAGTACTTC	CSVGPRRGLAKNIQYF
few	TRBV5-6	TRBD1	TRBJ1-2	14	TGTGCCAGCAGCTTCACAGGGGGAAACTATGGCTACACCTTC	CASSFTGGNYGYTF
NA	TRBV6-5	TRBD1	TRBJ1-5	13	TGTGCCAGCAGTTGGACAGGGGATCAGCCCCAGCATTTT	CASSWTGDQPQHF
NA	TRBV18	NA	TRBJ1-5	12	TGTGCCAGCTCACCACCAAATCAGCCCCAGCATTTT	CASSPPNQPQHF
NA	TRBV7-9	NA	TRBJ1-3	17	TGTGCCAGCAGCTTGGACCGACAATTAACCTCTGGAAACACCATATATTTT	CASSLDRQLTSGNTIYF
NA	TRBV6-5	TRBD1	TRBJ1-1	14	TGTGCCAGCAGCTCCGCAGGGGGCAGAACTGAAGCTTTCTTT	CASSSAGGRTEAFF